One and the same sample provided the 24 T cell receptor beta chains below, sequenced in a study of cytomegalovirus exposure and HLA in healthy donors. PCR amplification relied on 60 Vbeta primers (plus 13 Jbeta primers). Clones were sequenced by immunoSEQ multiplex PCR, and TCRdb holds only the in-frame ones, with some missing. The sample shows about 140,000 clones, 82% of them seen only once. Material: PBMCs. These receptors were taken from a male donor in good health and CMV-seronegative.

This chain joins TRBV5-6 and TRBJ2-7; tentatively, D is TRBD2 (5 bases). Germline CDR1 and CDR2: SGHDT and YYEEEE. CDR3 size: 13 residues. The V end was cut by 2 bases, the J end by 5 bases, with 11 bases between. CDR3: CASSFWTFNEQYF. DNA for the CDR3: TGTGCCAGCAGCTTTTGGACTTTTAACGAGCAGTACTTC. Drawing the rest from reference TRBV5-6 and TRBJ2-7, the complete variable domain is DAGVTQSPTHLIKTRGQQVTLRCSPKSGHDTVSWYQQALGQGPQFIFQYYEEEERQRGNFPDRFSGHQFPNYSSELNVNALLLGDSALYLCASSFWTFNEQYFGPGTRLTVT.

V and J are TRBV6-5 and TRBJ2-3, with D tentatively TRBD2 (6 bases). The germline V and J ends were trimmed by 0 bases and 5 bases, with 12 bases remaining between them. The CDR3 extends over 15 amino acids. Germline lookup yields CDR1 MNHEY and CDR2 SVGAGI. DNA for the CDR3: TGTGCCAGCAGTTACTCCGGGAGTAGCGGAGATACGCAGTATTTT. Encoded protein: CASSYSGSSGDTQYF.

The gene calls are TRBV25-1 and TRBJ2-7, with 10 positions matching TRBD1. CDR3 length equals 13 residues. Germline V gene data show CDR1 as MGHDK and CDR2 as SYGVNS. J was trimmed by 0 bases and V by 8 bases; bases with no gene match: 1. The CDR3: CASRDRGSYEQYF. The CDR3 DNA sequence: TGTGCCAGCCGGGACAGGGGCTCCTACGAGCAGTACTTC.

V gene TRBV10-3 combines with J gene TRBJ2-2, with D tentatively TRBD2 (5 bases). Trimming took off 2 bases at V and 7 bases at J, with 11 bases between the two ends. The germline CDR1 and CDR2 sequences are ENHRY and SYGVKD. The CDR3 loop spans 14 amino acids. CDR3 DNA: TGTGCCATCAGTGAGAGAGGGATGGGCGGGGAGCTGTTTTTT. It codes for CAISERGMGGELFF.

The rearrangement uses TRBV18 and TRBJ2-7, with a possible D match to TRBD2 (6 bases). This CDR3 region has 14 residues. Germline values: CDR1 KGHSH, CDR2 LQKENI. With 5 bases removed from V and 3 bases from J, the gap between germline ends came to 14 bases. CDR3 sequence reads: CASSGSGRYYEQYF. CDR3 bases: TGTGCCAGCTCAGGATCCGGGAGATACTACGAGCAGTACTTC.

V is TRBV11-1 and J is TRBJ2-5, with 9 bases identical to TRBD2. The V gene end was trimmed by 6 bases and the J gene end by 1 base; junction bases not matched to a gene: 3. The CDR3 spans 14 residues. Germline V CDR1 and CDR2: SGHAT, FQDESV (reference sequence). As DNA, the CDR3 is TGTGCCAGCAGGCTAGCGGGACTCCAAGAGACCCAGTACTTC. This translates into CASRLAGLQETQYF.

The chain joins TRBV7-9 to TRBJ1-1; TRBD1 matches at 7 bases. CDR3 length equals 13 residues. CDR1 is SEHNR, CDR2 FQNEAQ, per germline (reference sequence). V lost 5 bases and J lost 4; bases outside the gene matches: 4. The CDR3 loop reads CASSDRVSTEAFF. CDR3 sequence (DNA): TGTGCCAGCAGCGACAGGGTTAGCACTGAAGCTTTCTTT.

This clone showed up just a few times. This chain uses TRBV6-5 with TRBJ2-2, with 10 bases that match TRBD2. Unmatched junction bases numbered 8, after V lost 1 base and J lost 9 bases. CDR3 size: 16 residues. Germline-derived CDR1 and CDR2 are MNHEY and SVGAGI. CDR3 nucleotide sequence: TGTGCCAGCAGTTACTTAGCGGGAGGAAGTACCCGGGAGCTGTTTTTT. This encodes CASSYLAGGSTRELFF.

The chain is built from TRBV28 and TRBJ2-7; D perhaps matches TRBD2 (6 bases). Germline CDR1 is MDHEN and CDR2 is SYDVKM. The germline V and J ends were trimmed by 2 bases and 2 bases, with 13 bases remaining between them. CDR3 length: 15 residues. The CDR3 protein is CASSLGGGLPYEQYF. The CDR3 nucleotides are TGTGCCAGCAGTTTAGGAGGAGGGTTGCCCTACGAGCAGTACTTC.

V is TRBV5-1 and J is TRBJ2-3; D gene uncertain. The CDR3 loop spans 15 amino acids. Germline lookup yields CDR1 SGHRS and CDR2 YFSETQ. V lost 7 bases to trimming and J lost 3 bases, with 18 bases between them. In DNA form, the CDR3 reads TGCGCCAGCGCTGGCGGCGCCATATCGACAGATACGCAGTATTTT. Its translation: CASAGGAISTDTQYF.

J is TRBJ2-5 and V is TRBV5-4; D is unresolved. This CDR3 has 14 amino acids. Trimming removed 3 bases at V and 7 bases at J, with 16 bases between. Germline V gene sequence: CDR1 SGHNT, CDR2 YYREEE (reference sequence). The CDR3 spells CASSSPDSPGTQYF. CDR3 coding DNA: TGTGCCAGCAGCTCTCCTGACTCGCCGGGGACCCAGTACTTC.

This chain uses TRBV5-1 with TRBJ2-1; 9 positions agree with TRBD2. Germline-derived CDR1 and CDR2 are SGHRS and YFSETQ. The CDR3 loop spans 15 amino acids. The V gene end was trimmed by 4 bases and the J gene end by 5 bases; junction bases not matched to a gene: 7. The CDR3 DNA reads as TGCGCCAGCAGCCTTTTAGCGGGAGAAAACAATGAGCAGTTCTTC. Its translation: CASSLLAGENNEQFF.

The chain uses TRBV28 and TRBJ1-5; D uncertain. Looked up from germline, CDR1 is MDHEN and CDR2 is SYDVKM. V was trimmed by 6 bases and J by 0 bases, leaving 21 bases between them. The CDR3 covers 18 residues. CDR3 coding DNA: TGTGCCAGCAGCTCCGCTACACGGGAGGGCTATAGCAATCAGCCCCAGCATTTT. It encodes CASSSATREGYSNQPQHF.

This rearrangement joins TRBV27 to TRBJ1-2; 7 bases agree with TRBD1. The CDR3 is 13 amino acids. Germline CDR1 is MNHEY and CDR2 is SMNVEV (reference sequence). With V trimmed by 6 bases and J by 8 bases, 9 bases remained unmatched. This chain's CDR3 is CASRQTGTLGYTF. The CDR3 DNA sequence: TGTGCCAGCAGACAGACAGGGACGCTCGGCTACACCTTC.

The genes are TRBV7-2 and TRBJ2-7; D not resolved. Germline values: CDR1 SGHTA, CDR2 FQGNSA. The CDR3 is 15 amino acids. The germline V and J ends were trimmed by 2 bases and 3 bases, with 14 bases remaining between them. This chain's CDR3 is CASSLPRQDFYEQYF. DNA for the CDR3: TGTGCCAGCAGCTTACCGAGGCAAGATTTCTACGAGCAGTACTTC. The whole variable domain, remainder taken from reference TRBV7-2 and TRBJ2-7, is GAGVSQSPSNKVTEKGKDVELRCDPISGHTALYWYRQSLGQGLEFLIYFQGNSAPDKSGLPSDRFSAERTGGSVSTLTIQRTQQEDSAVYLCASSLPRQDFYEQYFGPGTRLTVT.

The rearrangement links TRBV7-9 to TRBJ2-7; a possible D gene is TRBD2 (6 bases). This CDR3 has 14 amino acids. Per germline, CDR1 SEHNR and CDR2 FQNEAQ (reference sequence). V was cut by 4 bases and J by 0 bases, with 10 bases left in between. The CDR3 DNA reads TGTGCCAGCAGCTCGATTAGCGGCTCCTACGAGCAGTACTTC. This gives the protein CASSSISGSYEQYF.

This clone was seen only a few times. The J gene is TRBJ2-5, the V gene TRBV7-2, with 7 bases aligning to TRBD2. The CDR3 is made up of 13 amino acids. The V gene's germline CDR1 is SGHTA and CDR2 FQGNSA. Germline trimming cut 7 bases from V and 5 bases from J; bases unmatched to any gene: 7. This CDR3 is CASKRGGGETQYF. The CDR3 bases are TGTGCCAGCAAGCGGGGAGGAGGTGAGACCCAGTACTTC.

The chain employs TRBV19 and TRBJ2-2, with TRBD2 identical over 11 bases. CDR3 size: 13 residues. The germline V gene encodes CDR1 LNHDA and CDR2 SQIVND (reference sequence). V dropped 10 bases and J dropped 6; count of bases not matched to a gene: 4. The CDR3 nucleotides are TGTGCCACTCAGACTAGCGGGGCCGGGGAGCTGTTTTTT. This encodes CATQTSGAGELFF.

CDR3 DNA: TGTGCCTGGCGGACAGGATTTAGCGGGGAGCTGTTTTTT. Protein: CAWRTGFSGELFF. J is TRBJ2-2 and V is TRBV30, with 7 nucleotides matching TRBD1. Per the germline V gene, CDR1 is GTSNPN and CDR2 is SVGIG (reference sequence). The CDR3 consists of 13 residues. The V segment lost 5 bases and the J segment 7 bases; nucleotides outside the gene matches: 7.

The rearrangement links TRBV25-1 to TRBJ2-1; 14 nucleotides match TRBD2. The CDR3 covers 16 residues. Germline CDR1 and CDR2: MGHDK and SYGVNS. V lost 1 base and J lost 8; bases outside the gene matches: 4. For the CDR3, the DNA is TGTGCCAGCAGTGAATTCGGGACTAGCGGGAGTTATGAGCAGTTCTTC. Translation: CASSEFGTSGSYEQFF.

The chain carries TRBV4-1 and TRBJ2-3, with 8 bases identical to TRBD1. This CDR3 contains 15 residues. Per germline, CDR1 MGHRA and CDR2 YSYEKL. Losses at the gene ends were 1 base for V and 3 bases for J; bases not matched to a gene: 3. The CDR3 region is CASSQGGQETDTQYF. The CDR3 DNA is TGCGCCAGCAGCCAAGGGGGACAGGAAACAGATACGCAGTATTTT.

The chain carries TRBV27 and TRBJ2-5; 8 nucleotides agree with TRBD1. Near its end, the DNA agrees better with TRBJ2-7, so the J call may be wrong. The germline CDR1 and CDR2 sequences are MNHEY and SMNVEV (reference sequence). This CDR3 spans 13 amino acids. The CDR3 reads CASSPGQAYEQYF. The CDR3 DNA reads as TGTGCCAGCAGTCCGGGACAGGCCTACGAGCAGTACTTC.

V usage is TRBV20-1 and J usage is TRBJ1-1; no reliable D call. The CDR3 contains 11 residues. Trimming removed 2 bases from V and 2 bases from J, with 3 bases in between. Germline V lookup: CDR1 DFQATT, CDR2 SNEGSKA (reference sequence). In DNA, the CDR3 is TGCAGTGCTAGACTTAACACTGAAGCTTTCTTT. It encodes CSARLNTEAFF.

This chain links TRBV5-1 with TRBJ1-2; weak D call: TRBD1 (5 bases). This CDR3 has 14 residues. The V end was cut by 0 bases, the J end by 5 bases, with 11 bases between. Per germline, CDR1 SGHRS and CDR2 YFSETQ. CDR3 amino acids: CASSLATGVYGYTF. The CDR3 bases are TGCGCCAGCAGCTTGGCTACAGGAGTATATGGCTACACCTTC.